This entry features one T cell receptor beta chain sequence. Antigen: not known. The CDR3 has 16 residues. Losses at the gene ends were 0 bases for V and 5 bases for J; bases not matched to a gene: 10. CDR1 is SGHTS, CDR2 YDEGEE, per germline. The time point denotes: blood 2 weeks post-SBRT. The treatment here: 15 Gy SBRT to primary tumor, nephrectomy 4 weeks later. The protocol was immunoSEQ multiplex PCR, while the TCRdb copy is restricted to in-frame clones and leaves out a portion. The sample has approximately 75,000 clones; roughly 82% are singletons. The record originates from a study of radiation and T cells in renal cell carcinoma. Study-wide points: Pretreatment tumor biopsies were lacking, so baseline clonotypes are unknown.

Sequenced here: blood, sampled from a patient whose treatment included radiotherapy and nephrectomy. The sequence derives from a man between 60 and 75 years old with renal cell carcinoma. The chain has TRBV5-8 and TRBJ2-5, with 7 bases matching TRBD1. Here the CDR3 DNA reads TGTGCCAGCAGCTTGGAGGGGGCAGGCGGCTCGGAGACCCAGTACTTC. Translating gives CASSLEGAGGSETQYF.